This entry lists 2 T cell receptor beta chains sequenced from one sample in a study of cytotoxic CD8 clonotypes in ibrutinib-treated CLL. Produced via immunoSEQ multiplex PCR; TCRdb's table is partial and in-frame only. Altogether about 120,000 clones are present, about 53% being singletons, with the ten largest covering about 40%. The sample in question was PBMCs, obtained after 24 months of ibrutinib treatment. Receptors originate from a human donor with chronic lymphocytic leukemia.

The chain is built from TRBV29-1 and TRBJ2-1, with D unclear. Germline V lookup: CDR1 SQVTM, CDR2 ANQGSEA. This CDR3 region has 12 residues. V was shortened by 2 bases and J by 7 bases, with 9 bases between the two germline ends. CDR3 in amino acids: CSVEHLVNEQFF. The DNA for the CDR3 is TGCAGCGTTGAACACCTCGTGAATGAGCAGTTCTTC.

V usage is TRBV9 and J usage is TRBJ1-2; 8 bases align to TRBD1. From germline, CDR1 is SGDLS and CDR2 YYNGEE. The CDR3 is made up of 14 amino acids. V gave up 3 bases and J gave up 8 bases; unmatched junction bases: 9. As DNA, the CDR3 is TGTGCCAGCAGCGGCGGACAGGGAGTAGGGGGCTACACCTTC. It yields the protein CASSGGQGVGGYTF.